The 14 T cell receptor beta chains presented below share a single source sample, sequenced in a study of blood T cell repertoires in COVID-19. Method: immunoSEQ multiplex PCR; TCRdb's copy keeps in-frame clones and lacks some. The sample includes about 370,000 clones, 80% to 90% of them seen just once. The sequenced sample was peripheral blood. The source of these receptors is a woman in her thirties with COVID-19, enrolled during active disease.

The chain carries TRBV6-2 or TRBV6-3 and TRBJ1-1, with TRBD1 identical over 9 bases. J gave up 8 bases and V 0 bases, and 13 bases lay outside the gene matches. CDR3 size: 17 residues. Germline V CDR1 and CDR2: MNHEY, SVGEGT. The CDR3 bases are TGTGCCAGCAGTTACTCGATAGGACAGGGGCATTCTGGAGAAGCTTTCTTT. The encoded protein is CASSYSIGQGHSGEAFF.

CDR3 coding DNA: TGTGCCAGCAGTCCCGAGGGTACTTTCTACGAGCAGTACTTC. Translating it yields CASSPEGTFYEQYF. The V gene is TRBV28, the J gene TRBJ2-7, with D maybe TRBD2 (5 bases). V was shortened by 5 bases and J by 3 bases, with 14 bases between the two germline ends. Germline V gene lookup returns CDR1 MDHEN and CDR2 SYDVKM. The CDR3 loop spans 14 amino acids.

The chain joins TRBV19 to TRBJ2-5; 10 bases line up with TRBD1. The germline gives CDR1 LNHDA, CDR2 SQIVND (reference sequence). V dropped 4 bases and J dropped 5; count of bases not matched to a gene: 4. This CDR3 is 14 amino acids long. CDR3 nucleotides: TGTGCCAGTAGTAAGGACAGGGGGGCTGAGACCCAGTACTTC. Amino acid sequence: CASSKDRGAETQYF. Together with reference TRBV19 and TRBJ2-5, the CDR3 gives the full variable domain: DGGITQSPKYLFRKEGQNVTLSCEQNLNHDAMYWYRQDPGQGLRLIYYSQIVNDFQKGDIAEGYSVSREKKESFPLTVTSAQKNPTAFYLCASSKDRGAETQYFGPGTRLLVL.

The genes are TRBV30 and TRBJ1-2; D gene ambiguous. Germline V CDR1 and CDR2: GTSNPN, SVGIG (reference sequence). This CDR3 comprises 14 residues. V dropped 4 bases and J dropped 0 bases, with 12 bases sitting between them. CDR3 loop: CAWKSSATNYGYTF. CDR3 DNA: TGTGCCTGGAAAAGCTCCGCCACTAACTATGGCTACACCTTC.

The rearrangement joins TRBV2 to TRBJ2-7, with D unresolved. Trimming removed 7 bases at V and 0 bases at J, with 10 bases between. The germline gives CDR1 SNHLY, CDR2 FYNNEI. The CDR3 runs 13 residues. The CDR3 region is CASTQVSSYEQYF. CDR3 DNA: TGTGCCAGCACGCAGGTTTCCTCCTACGAGCAGTACTTC.

The chain couples TRBV30 to TRBJ2-6, with a possible D match to TRBD2 (7 bases). The CDR3 has 15 residues. Per germline, CDR1 GTSNPN and CDR2 SVGIG (reference sequence). The V end was cut by 4 bases, the J end by 2 bases, with 12 bases between. The CDR3 spells CAWTRGGAGANVLTF. The CDR3 nucleotides are TGTGCCTGGACCAGGGGAGGGGCTGGGGCCAACGTCCTGACTTTC.

This clone was recorded only once. The chain uses TRBV4-2 and TRBJ1-3; D remains unclear. V was shortened by 4 bases and J by 0 bases, with 13 bases between the two germline ends. Germline CDR1 and CDR2: LGHNA and YNFKEQ. This CDR3 is 16 amino acids long. The CDR3 protein is CASSRDLRSSGNTIYF. CDR3 in DNA: TGTGCCAGCAGCCGAGACCTCCGGTCCTCTGGAAACACCATATATTTT.

J is TRBJ1-1 and V is TRBV7-3; D gene uncertain. This CDR3 contains 13 residues. Germline CDR1 is SGHTA and CDR2 is FQGTGA. V lost 2 bases, J lost 4 bases, and 8 bases lay in between. The CDR3 DNA reads TGTGCCAGCAGCTTACTGGGGAGCACTGAAGCTTTCTTT. This translates into CASSLLGSTEAFF.

The chain employs TRBV4-3 and TRBJ2-1; 9 bases align to TRBD2. After removal of 0 bases from V and 5 bases from J, the junction contained 11 bases not matched to a gene. Per germline, CDR1 LGHNA and CDR2 YSLEER. CDR3 length equals 18 residues. CDR3 sequence: CASSQDWGMSGRNNEQFF. The DNA for the CDR3 is TGCGCCAGCAGCCAAGATTGGGGGATGAGCGGGAGGAACAATGAGCAGTTCTTC.

This chain uses TRBV10-1 with TRBJ2-1; TRBD2 matches 10 bases. This CDR3 comprises 15 residues. Germline V gene lookup returns CDR1 WNHNN and CDR2 SYGVQD (reference sequence). J gave up 7 bases and V 8 bases, and 11 bases lay outside the gene matches. CDR3 sequence reads: CASSPGPSGSNEQFF. CDR3 bases: TGCGCCAGCTCACCGGGTCCTAGCGGGAGTAATGAGCAGTTCTTC.

V is TRBV4-2 and J is TRBJ2-1; 8 nucleotides match TRBD2. V shed 3 bases and J 2 bases; nucleotides not matched to a gene: 3. Germline-derived CDR1 and CDR2 are LGHNA and YNFKEQ. The CDR3 contains 15 residues. The CDR3 region is CASSHGLAAYNEQFF. The CDR3 DNA sequence: TGTGCCAGCAGCCACGGACTAGCCGCCTACAATGAGCAGTTCTTC.

This chain joins TRBV10-2 and TRBJ2-3; D not resolved. This CDR3 contains 17 residues. Germline V gene data show CDR1 as WSHSY and CDR2 as SAAADI. Between the trimmed V and J ends, which lost 0 bases and 2 bases, there was a span of 15 bases. The CDR3 loop reads CASSESTLLRITDTQYF. As DNA, the CDR3 is TGCGCCAGCAGTGAGTCGACTCTCCTTAGAATCACAGATACGCAGTATTTT.

The chain is built from TRBV2 and TRBJ2-7; tentatively, D is TRBD2 (6 bases). Trimming removed 10 bases at V and 1 base at J, with 11 bases between. From germline, CDR1 is SNHLY and CDR2 FYNNEI. The CDR3 extends over 12 amino acids. CDR3 sequence: CATSGTSYEQYF. The CDR3 DNA reads TGTGCCACTTCAGGGACTTCCTACGAGCAGTACTTC.

The chain links TRBV2 to TRBJ2-7, with 7 nucleotides matching TRBD1. Germline-derived CDR1 and CDR2 are SNHLY and FYNNEI. V lost 5 bases, J lost 5 bases, and 12 bases stayed unmatched. The length of the CDR3 is 15 residues. This chain's CDR3 is CASSWGRQGINEQYF. CDR3 DNA: TGTGCCAGCAGTTGGGGGAGACAGGGTATCAACGAGCAGTACTTC.